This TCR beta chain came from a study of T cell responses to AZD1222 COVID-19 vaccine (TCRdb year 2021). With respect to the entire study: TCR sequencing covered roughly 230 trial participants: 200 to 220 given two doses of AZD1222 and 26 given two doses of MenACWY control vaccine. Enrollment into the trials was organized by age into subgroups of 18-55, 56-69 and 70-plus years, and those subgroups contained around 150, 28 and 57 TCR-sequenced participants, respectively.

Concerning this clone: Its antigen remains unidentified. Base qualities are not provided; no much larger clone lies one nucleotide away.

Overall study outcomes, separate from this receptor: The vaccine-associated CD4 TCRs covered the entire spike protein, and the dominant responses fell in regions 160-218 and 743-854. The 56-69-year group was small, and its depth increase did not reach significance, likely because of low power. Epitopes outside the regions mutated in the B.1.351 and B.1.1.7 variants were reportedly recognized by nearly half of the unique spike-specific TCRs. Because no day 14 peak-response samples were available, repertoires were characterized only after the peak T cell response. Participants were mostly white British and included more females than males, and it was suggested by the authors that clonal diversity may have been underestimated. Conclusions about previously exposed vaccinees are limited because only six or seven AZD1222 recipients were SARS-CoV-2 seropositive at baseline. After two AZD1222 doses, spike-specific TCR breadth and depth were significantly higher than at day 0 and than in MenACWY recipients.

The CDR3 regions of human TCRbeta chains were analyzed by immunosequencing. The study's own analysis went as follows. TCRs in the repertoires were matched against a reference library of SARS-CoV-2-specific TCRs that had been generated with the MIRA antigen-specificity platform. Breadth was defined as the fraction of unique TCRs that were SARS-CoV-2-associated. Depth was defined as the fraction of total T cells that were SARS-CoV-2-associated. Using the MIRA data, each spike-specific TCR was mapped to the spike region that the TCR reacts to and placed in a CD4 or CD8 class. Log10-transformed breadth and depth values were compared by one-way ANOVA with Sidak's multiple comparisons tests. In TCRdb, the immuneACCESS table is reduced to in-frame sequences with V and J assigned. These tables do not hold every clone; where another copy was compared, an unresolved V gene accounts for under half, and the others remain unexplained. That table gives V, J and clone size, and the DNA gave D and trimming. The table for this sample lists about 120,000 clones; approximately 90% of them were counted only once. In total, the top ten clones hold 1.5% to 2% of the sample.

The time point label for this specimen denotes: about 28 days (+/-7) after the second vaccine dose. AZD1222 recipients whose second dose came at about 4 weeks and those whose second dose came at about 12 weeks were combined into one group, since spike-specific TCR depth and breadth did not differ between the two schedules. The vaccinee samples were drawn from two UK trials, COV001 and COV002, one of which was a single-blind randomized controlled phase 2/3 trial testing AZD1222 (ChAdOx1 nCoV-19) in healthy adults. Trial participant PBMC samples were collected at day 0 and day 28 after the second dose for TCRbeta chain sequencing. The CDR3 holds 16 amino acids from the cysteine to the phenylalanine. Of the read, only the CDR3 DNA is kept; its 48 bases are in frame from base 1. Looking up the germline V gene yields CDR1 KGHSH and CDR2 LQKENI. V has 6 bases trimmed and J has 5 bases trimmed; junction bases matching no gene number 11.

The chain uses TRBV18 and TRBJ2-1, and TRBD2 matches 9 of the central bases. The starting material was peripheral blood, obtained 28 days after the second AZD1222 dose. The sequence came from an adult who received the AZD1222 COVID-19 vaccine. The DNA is TGTGCCAGCTCTCAAAACCGGGCTAGCGGGAACAATGAGCAGTTCTTC. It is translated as CASSQNRASGNNEQFF. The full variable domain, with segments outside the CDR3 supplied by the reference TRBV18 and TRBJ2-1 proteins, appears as NAGVMQNPRHLVRRRGQEARLRCSPMKGHSHVYWYRQLPEEGLKFMVYLQKENIIDESGMPKERFSAEFPKEGPSILRIQQVVRGDSAAYFCASSQNRASGNNEQFFGPGTRLTVL.